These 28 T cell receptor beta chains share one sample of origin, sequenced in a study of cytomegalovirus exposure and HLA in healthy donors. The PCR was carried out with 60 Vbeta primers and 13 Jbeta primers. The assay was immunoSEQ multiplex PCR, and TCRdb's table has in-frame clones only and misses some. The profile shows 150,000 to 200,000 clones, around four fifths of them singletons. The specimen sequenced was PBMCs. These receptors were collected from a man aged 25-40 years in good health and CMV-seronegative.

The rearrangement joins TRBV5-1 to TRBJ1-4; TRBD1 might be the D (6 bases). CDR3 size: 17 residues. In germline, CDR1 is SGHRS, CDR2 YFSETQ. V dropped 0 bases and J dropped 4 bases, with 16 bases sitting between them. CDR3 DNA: TGCGCCAGCAGCTTGGGAGGAACAGGGTCGGGTAATGAAAAACTGTTTTTT. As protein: CASSLGGTGSGNEKLFF.

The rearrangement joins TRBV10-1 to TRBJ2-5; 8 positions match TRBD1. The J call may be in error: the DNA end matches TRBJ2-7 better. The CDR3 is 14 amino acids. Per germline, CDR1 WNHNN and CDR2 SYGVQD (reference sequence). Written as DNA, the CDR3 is TGCGCCAGCAGTGAATCCGGGACAGGCTACGAGCAGTACTTC. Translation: CASSESGTGYEQYF.

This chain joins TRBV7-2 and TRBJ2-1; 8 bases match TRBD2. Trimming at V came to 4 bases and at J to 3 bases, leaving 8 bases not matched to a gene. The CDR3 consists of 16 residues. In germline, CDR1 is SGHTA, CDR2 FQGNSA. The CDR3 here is CASSSLGAGGYNEQFF. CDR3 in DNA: TGTGCCAGCAGCTCGCTCGGGGCGGGGGGCTACAATGAGCAGTTCTTC.

The CDR3 DNA follows: TGTGCCAGCAGCATCAGGGGATTCACAGATACGCAGTATTTT. Translated: CASSIRGFTDTQYF. J is TRBJ2-3 and V is TRBV9; a weak D match, TRBD1 (6 bases). Germline lookup yields CDR1 SGDLS and CDR2 YYNGEE. The germline V and J ends were trimmed by 4 bases and 2 bases, with 11 bases remaining between them. This CDR3 has 14 residues.

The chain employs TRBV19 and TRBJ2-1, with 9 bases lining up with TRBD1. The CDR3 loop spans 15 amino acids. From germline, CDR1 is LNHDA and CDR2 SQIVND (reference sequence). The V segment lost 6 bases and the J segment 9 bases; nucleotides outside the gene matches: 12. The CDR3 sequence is CASRETGGAASEQFF. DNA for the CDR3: TGTGCCAGTAGGGAGACAGGGGGTGCCGCCTCTGAGCAGTTCTTC. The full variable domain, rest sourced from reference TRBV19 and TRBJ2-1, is DGGITQSPKYLFRKEGQNVTLSCEQNLNHDAMYWYRQDPGQGLRLIYYSQIVNDFQKGDIAEGYSVSREKKESFPLTVTSAQKNPTAFYLCASRETGGAASEQFFGPGTRLTVL.

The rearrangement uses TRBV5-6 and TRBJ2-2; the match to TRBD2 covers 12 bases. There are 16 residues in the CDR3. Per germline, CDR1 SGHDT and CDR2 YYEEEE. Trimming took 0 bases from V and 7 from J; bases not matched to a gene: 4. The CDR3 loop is CASSLGLTSGSGELFF. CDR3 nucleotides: TGTGCCAGCAGCTTGGGTTTGACTAGCGGGAGCGGGGAGCTGTTTTTT.

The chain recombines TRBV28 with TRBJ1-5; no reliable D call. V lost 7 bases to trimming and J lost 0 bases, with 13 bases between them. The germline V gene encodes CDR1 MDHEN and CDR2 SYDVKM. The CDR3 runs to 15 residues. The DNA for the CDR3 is TGTGCCAGCAACCCAGGTTTTCGTAGCAATCAGCCCCAGCATTTT. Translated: CASNPGFRSNQPQHF.

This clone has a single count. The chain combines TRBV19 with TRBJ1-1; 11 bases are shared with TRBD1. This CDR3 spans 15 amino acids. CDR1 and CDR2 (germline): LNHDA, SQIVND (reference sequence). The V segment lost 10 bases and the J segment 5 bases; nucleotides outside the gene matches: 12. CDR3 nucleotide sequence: TGTGCCACCAGTCCGGGACAGGGGGGAATGACTGAAGCTTTCTTT. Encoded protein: CATSPGQGGMTEAFF.

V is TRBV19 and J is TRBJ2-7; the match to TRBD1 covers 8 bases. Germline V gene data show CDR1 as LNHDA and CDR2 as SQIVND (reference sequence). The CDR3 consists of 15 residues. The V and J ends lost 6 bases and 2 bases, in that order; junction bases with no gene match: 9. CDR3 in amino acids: CASRPQGQAAYEQYF. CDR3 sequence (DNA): TGTGCCAGTAGACCCCAGGGACAGGCAGCCTACGAGCAGTACTTC.

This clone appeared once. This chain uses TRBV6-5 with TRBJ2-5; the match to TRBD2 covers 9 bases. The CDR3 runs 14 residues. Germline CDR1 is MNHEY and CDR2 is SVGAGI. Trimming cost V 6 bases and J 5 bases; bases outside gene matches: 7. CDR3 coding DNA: TGTGCCAGCAGGGCTAGCGGGATGGGTGAGACCCAGTACTTC. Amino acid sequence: CASRASGMGETQYF.

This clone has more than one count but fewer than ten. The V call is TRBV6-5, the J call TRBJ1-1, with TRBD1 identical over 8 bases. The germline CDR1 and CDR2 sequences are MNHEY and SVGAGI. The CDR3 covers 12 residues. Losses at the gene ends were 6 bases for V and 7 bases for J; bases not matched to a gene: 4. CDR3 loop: CASSQGQGEAFF. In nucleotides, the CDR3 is TGTGCCAGCAGCCAAGGACAGGGTGAAGCTTTCTTT.

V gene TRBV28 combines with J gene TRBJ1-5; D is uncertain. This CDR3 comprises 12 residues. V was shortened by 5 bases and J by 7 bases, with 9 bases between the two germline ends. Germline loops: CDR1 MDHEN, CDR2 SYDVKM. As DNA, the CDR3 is TGTGCCAGCAGTGGGCCGGGGCAGCCCCAGCATTTT. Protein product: CASSGPGQPQHF.

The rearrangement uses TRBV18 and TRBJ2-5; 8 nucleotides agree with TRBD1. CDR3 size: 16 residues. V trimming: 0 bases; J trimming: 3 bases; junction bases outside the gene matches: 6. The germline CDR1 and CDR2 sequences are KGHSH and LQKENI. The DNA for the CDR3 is TGTGCCAGCTCACCACCCAGGGGGCCAGAGGAAGAGACCCAGTACTTC. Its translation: CASSPPRGPEEETQYF.

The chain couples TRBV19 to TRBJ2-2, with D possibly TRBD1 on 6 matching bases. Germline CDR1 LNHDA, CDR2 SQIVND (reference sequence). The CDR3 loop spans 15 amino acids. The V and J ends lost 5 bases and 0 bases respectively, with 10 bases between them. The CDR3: CASSVGTTNTGELFF. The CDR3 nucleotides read TGTGCCAGTAGTGTCGGGACAACGAACACCGGGGAGCTGTTTTTT.

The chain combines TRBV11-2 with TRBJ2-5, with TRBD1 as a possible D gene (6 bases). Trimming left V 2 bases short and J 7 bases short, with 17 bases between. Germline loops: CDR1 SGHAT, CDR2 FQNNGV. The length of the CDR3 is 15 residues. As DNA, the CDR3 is TGTGCCAGCAGCTTAAGGTGGACAGAGCTAGGGACCCAGTACTTC. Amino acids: CASSLRWTELGTQYF.

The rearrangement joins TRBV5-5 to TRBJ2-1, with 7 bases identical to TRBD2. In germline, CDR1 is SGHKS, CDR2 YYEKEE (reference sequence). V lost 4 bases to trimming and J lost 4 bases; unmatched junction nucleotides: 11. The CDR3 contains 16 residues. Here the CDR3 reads CASSQKWGGEYNEQFF. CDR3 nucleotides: TGTGCCAGCAGCCAAAAGTGGGGGGGAGAATACAATGAGCAGTTCTTC.

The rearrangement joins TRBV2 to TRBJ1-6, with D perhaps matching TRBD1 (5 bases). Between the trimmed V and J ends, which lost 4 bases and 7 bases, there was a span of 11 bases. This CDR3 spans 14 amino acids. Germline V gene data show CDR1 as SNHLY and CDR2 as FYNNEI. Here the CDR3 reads CASSVWTKNSPLHF. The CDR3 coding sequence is TGTGCCAGCAGTGTCTGGACAAAAAATTCACCCCTCCACTTT.

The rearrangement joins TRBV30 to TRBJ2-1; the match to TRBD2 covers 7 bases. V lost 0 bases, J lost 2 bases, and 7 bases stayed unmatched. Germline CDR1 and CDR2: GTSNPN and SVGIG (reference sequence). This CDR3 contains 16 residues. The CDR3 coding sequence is TGTGCCTGGAGTGTGGGAGGGAGCGTCACCTACAATGAGCAGTTCTTC. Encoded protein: CAWSVGGSVTYNEQFF. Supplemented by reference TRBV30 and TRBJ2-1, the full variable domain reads SQTIHQWPATLVQPVGSPLSLECTVEGTSNPNLYWYRQAAGRGLQLLFYSVGIGQISSEVPQNLSASRPQDRQFILSSKKLLLSDSGFYLCAWSVGGSVTYNEQFFGPGTRLTVL.

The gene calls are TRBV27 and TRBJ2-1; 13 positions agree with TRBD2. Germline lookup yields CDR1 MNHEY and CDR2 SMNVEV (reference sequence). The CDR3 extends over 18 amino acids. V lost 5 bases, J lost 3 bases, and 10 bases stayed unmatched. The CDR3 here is CASSPGPTSGGFYNEQFF. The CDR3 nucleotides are TGTGCCAGCAGTCCTGGACCGACTAGCGGGGGGTTCTACAATGAGCAGTTCTTC.

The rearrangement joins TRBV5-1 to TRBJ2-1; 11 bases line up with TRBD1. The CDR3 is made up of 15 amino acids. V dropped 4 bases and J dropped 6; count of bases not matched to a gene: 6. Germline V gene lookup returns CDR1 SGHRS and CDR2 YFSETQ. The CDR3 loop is CASSPSGQGGNEQFF. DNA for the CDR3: TGCGCCAGCAGCCCCTCGGGACAGGGGGGCAATGAGCAGTTCTTC.

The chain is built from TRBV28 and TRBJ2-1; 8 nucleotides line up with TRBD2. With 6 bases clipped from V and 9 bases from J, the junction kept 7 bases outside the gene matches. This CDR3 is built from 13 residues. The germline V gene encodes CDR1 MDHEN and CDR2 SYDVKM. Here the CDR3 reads CASRGGGRGEQFF. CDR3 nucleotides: TGTGCCAGCAGGGGCGGGGGGCGCGGTGAGCAGTTCTTC.

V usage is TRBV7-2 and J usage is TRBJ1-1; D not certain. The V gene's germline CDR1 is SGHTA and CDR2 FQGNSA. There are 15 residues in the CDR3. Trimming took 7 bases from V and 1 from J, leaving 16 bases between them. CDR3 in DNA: TGTGCCAGCACCTCCCCGTCGGCGGCGAACACTGAAGCTTTCTTT. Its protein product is CASTSPSAANTEAFF.

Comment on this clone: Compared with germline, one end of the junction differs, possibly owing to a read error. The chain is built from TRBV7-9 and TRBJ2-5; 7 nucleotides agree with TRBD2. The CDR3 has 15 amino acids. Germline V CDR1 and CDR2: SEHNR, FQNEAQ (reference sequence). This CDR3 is CSSSFAYGGEETQYF. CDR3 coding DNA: TGTTCCAGCAGCTTCGCCTATGGGGGGGAAGAGACCCAGTACTTC.

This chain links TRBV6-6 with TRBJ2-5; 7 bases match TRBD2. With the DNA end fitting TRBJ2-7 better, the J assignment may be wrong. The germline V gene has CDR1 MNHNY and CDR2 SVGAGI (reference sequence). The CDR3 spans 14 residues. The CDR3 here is CASSYGRGSYEQYF. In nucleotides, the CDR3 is TGTGCCAGCAGTTATGGGCGGGGGTCCTACGAGCAGTACTTC.

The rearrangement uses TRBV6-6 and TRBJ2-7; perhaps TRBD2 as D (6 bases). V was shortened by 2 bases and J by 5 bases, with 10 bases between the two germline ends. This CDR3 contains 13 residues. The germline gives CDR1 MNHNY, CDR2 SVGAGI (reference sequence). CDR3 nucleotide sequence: TGTGCCAGCAGTTACCCGGGGGTCGACGAGCAGTACTTC. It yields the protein CASSYPGVDEQYF.

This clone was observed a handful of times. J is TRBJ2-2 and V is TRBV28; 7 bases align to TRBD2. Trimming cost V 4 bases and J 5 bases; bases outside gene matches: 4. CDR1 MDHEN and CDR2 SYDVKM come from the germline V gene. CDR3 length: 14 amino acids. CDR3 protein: CASSSGGRTGELFF. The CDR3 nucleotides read TGTGCCAGCAGTTCCGGGGGGAGAACCGGGGAGCTGTTTTTT.

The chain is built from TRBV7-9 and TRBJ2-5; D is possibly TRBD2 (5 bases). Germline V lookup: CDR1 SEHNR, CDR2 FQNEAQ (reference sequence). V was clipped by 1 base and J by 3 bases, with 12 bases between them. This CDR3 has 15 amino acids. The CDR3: CASSLVASPKETQYF. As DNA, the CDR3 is TGTGCCAGCAGCTTAGTGGCTAGCCCTAAAGAGACCCAGTACTTC.

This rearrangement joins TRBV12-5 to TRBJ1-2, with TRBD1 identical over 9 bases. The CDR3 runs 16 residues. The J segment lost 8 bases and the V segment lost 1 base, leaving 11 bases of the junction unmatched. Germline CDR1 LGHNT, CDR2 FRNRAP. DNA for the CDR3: TGTGCTAGTGGTTTGGGGGGGGACAGGGCAAGTTTCGGCTACACCTTC. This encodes CASGLGGDRASFGYTF. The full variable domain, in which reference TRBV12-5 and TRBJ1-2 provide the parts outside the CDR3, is DARVTQTPRHKVTEMGQEVTMRCQPILGHNTVFWYRQTMMQGLELLAYFRNRAPLDDSGMPKDRFSAEMPDATLATLKIQPSEPRDSAVYFCASGLGGDRASFGYTFGSGTRLTVV.